Following are 32 T cell receptor beta chains from one sample sequenced in a study of CD8 T cells in ankylosing spondylitis. MiXCR was run by TCRdb on the 5' RACE reads, yielding one entry per CDR3 protein. The table includes about 240,000 distinct CDR3 sequences, about 10% detected once. Sequenced input: blood, either unsorted or a sorted T cell fraction (not recorded which). The origin of the receptors is a male donor with ankylosing spondylitis or in good health (not recorded which).

This clonotype was observed a handful of times. The chain combines TRBV29-1 with TRBJ2-7; 11 positions agree with TRBD2. With 2 bases clipped from V and 6 bases from J, the junction kept 9 bases outside the gene matches. Germline values: CDR1 SQVTM, CDR2 ANQGSEA. CDR3 size: 15 residues. CDR3 sequence reads: CSVELLSGRVLEQYF. The DNA for the CDR3 is TGCAGCGTTGAACTCCTTAGCGGGAGGGTACTCGAGCAGTACTTC.

Many counts were recorded for this clonotype. The chain links TRBV7-2 to TRBJ1-1, with unresolved D. The CDR3 is 13 amino acids. CDR1 is SGHTA, CDR2 FQGNSA, per germline. Trimming removed 1 base from V and 4 bases from J, with 7 bases in between. The CDR3 coding sequence is TGTGCCAGCAGCTTAGAATTAATCACTGAAGCTTTCTTT. It codes for CASSLELITEAFF.

The chain couples TRBV23-1 to TRBJ2-1; 13 bases map to TRBD2. TRBV23-1 is flagged as an ORF with uncertain function. With V trimmed by 2 bases and J by 9 bases, 19 bases remained unmatched. There are 20 residues in the CDR3. CDR3 sequence: CASSQTLGHLGLAGVLEQFF. In nucleotides, the CDR3 is TGCGCCAGCAGTCAAACCCTGGGGCACCTTGGACTAGCGGGAGTTCTTGAGCAGTTCTTC.

This clonotype was recorded at least ten times. The chain couples TRBV20-1 to TRBJ2-4, with D perhaps assigned TRBD1 or TRBD2 (5 bases each). The CDR3 spans 15 residues. The ends were cut back, 0 bases at V and 8 bases at J, with 17 bases in the middle. Germline V gene data show CDR1 as DFQATT and CDR2 as SNEGSKA (reference sequence). CDR3 residues: CSARDWGSSTDIQYF. The CDR3 region has the DNA TGCAGTGCTAGAGATTGGGGGTCCTCCACCGACATTCAGTACTTC.

The rearrangement joins TRBV29-1 to TRBJ1-4; D may be TRBD1 (6 bases). Germline CDR1 is SQVTM and CDR2 is ANQGSEA. This CDR3 comprises 14 residues. Trimming took off 1 base at V and 7 bases at J, with 13 bases between the two ends. The CDR3 sequence is CSVEVGLRGEKLFF. The CDR3 nucleotides are TGCAGCGTTGAAGTTGGTCTCAGGGGTGAAAAACTGTTTTTT.

A remark on this clonotype: Compared with germline, one end of the junction differs, possibly owing to a read error. The V and J genes are TRBV4-2 and TRBJ2-3; 10 bases line up with TRBD2. Germline CDR1 LGHNA, CDR2 YNFKEQ. The CDR3 sequence is 15 residues long. The CDR3 DNA sequence: TGTGCCAGCAGCCCCGGGACTAGCGACACAGATAAGCAGTATTTT. Its translation is CASSPGTSDTDKQYF.

This clonotype was detected ten times or more. The chain joins TRBV5-1 to TRBJ2-5, with 7 bases matching TRBD1. Germline values: CDR1 SGHRS, CDR2 YFSETQ. The CDR3 length is 13 residues. V lost 2 bases and J lost 2; bases outside the gene matches: 0. The chain's CDR3 is CASSFRGQETQYF. The CDR3 DNA is TGCGCCAGCAGCTTCAGGGGGCAAGAGACCCAGTACTTC.

This clonotype has at least ten counts. As DNA, the CDR3 is TGCAGTGCACTCCGGGACAGAAATTCACCCCTCCACTTT. This gives the protein CSALRDRNSPLHF. The V call is TRBV20-1, the J call TRBJ1-6; the match to TRBD1 covers 7 bases. V dropped 6 bases and J dropped 7; count of bases not matched to a gene: 6. Germline values: CDR1 DFQATT, CDR2 SNEGSKA (reference sequence). The CDR3 contains 13 residues.

This clonotype was picked up many times. The chain has TRBV12-3 or TRBV12-4 and TRBJ1-5; the match to TRBD1 covers 7 bases. The CDR3 has 14 amino acids. The J segment lost 1 base and the V segment lost 6 bases, leaving 3 bases of the junction unmatched. The CDR3 nucleotides are TGTGCCAGCAGGGCAGGGGGAAGCAATCAGCCCCAGCATTTT. Translation gives CASRAGGSNQPQHF.

This clonotype was counted ten times or more. This chain connects TRBV5-1 to TRBJ2-2, with 10 bases that match TRBD2. This CDR3 region has 16 residues. From germline, CDR1 is SGHRS and CDR2 YFSETQ. The trim removed 6 bases at V and 6 bases at J, leaving 11 bases unmatched. The CDR3 loop reads CASTKSGTSAAGELFF. CDR3 nucleotide sequence: TGCGCCAGCACAAAGTCCGGGACTAGCGCTGCCGGGGAGCTGTTTTTT.

This chain joins TRBV3-1 and TRBJ2-1, with TRBD1 as a possible D gene (6 bases). The CDR3 loop spans 13 amino acids. The germline V gene has CDR1 LGHDT and CDR2 YNNKEL (reference sequence). V was trimmed by 1 base and J by 15 bases, leaving 16 bases between them. As DNA, the CDR3 is TGTGCCAGCAGCCAAGGTATCCAGGGGATACCGTTCTTC. This gives the protein CASSQGIQGIPFF.

The chain employs TRBV9 and TRBJ2-5, with TRBD2 as a possible D gene (7 bases). Between the trimmed V and J ends, which lost 5 bases and 2 bases, there was a span of 16 bases. CDR1 and CDR2 from the germline V gene are SGDLS and YYNGEE. The length of the CDR3 is 15 residues. The CDR3 loop is CASSLGGGVQETQYF. The CDR3 nucleotides read TGTGCCAGCAGTCTGGGCGGGGGCGTACAAGAGACCCAGTACTTC.

This clonotype came up many times. The chain is built from TRBV10-3 and TRBJ1-1, with D perhaps TRBD1 (5 bases). V dropped 4 bases and J dropped 6 bases, with 9 bases sitting between them. Germline loops: CDR1 ENHRY, CDR2 SYGVKD. This CDR3 has 12 residues. The CDR3 DNA follows: TGTGCCATCAGTGGTGGGGGTCCTGAAGCTTTCTTT. Its protein is CAISGGGPEAFF.

As to this clonotype: With a much larger clone just one base away, this may be a read error. V usage is TRBV4-2 and J usage is TRBJ2-3; possibly TRBD2 for D (6 bases). CDR1 is LGHNA, CDR2 YNFKEQ, per germline. The CDR3 runs to 15 residues. CDR3 protein: CAGSQVWTITDTQYF. In DNA form, the CDR3 reads TGTGCCGGCAGCCAAGTTTGGACTATCACAGATACGCAGTATTTT.

This clonotype was observed a handful of times. This rearrangement joins TRBV2 to TRBJ2-5; tentative D call: TRBD2 (6 bases). The CDR3 contains 13 residues. Germline CDR1 reads SNHLY; CDR2 reads FYNNEI. The V end lost 8 bases, the J end lost 3 bases, and 13 bases lay between the germline ends. CDR3 DNA: TGTGCCAGCCATGAGCGGAGGGAAGAGACCCAGTACTTC. This gives the protein CASHERREETQYF.

This clonotype was seen only a few times. This chain uses TRBV16 with TRBJ2-2; D uncertain. V was pared by 2 bases and J by 10 bases, with 11 bases between. CDR1 is KGHSY and CDR2 is FQNENV in the germline V gene. This CDR3 is built from 13 residues. The CDR3 DNA follows: TGTGCCAGCAGCCAAGCGACGGCTGTGGAGCTGTTTTTT. Its protein product is CASSQATAVELFF.

This clonotype appeared many times. The rearrangement links TRBV29-1 to TRBJ2-7; D uncertain. The CDR3 is 13 amino acids. Trimming stripped 3 bases from V and 1 base from J, with 10 bases between. In germline, CDR1 is SQVTM, CDR2 ANQGSEA. As DNA, the CDR3 is TGCAGCGTTGAGGAAGGGATTTCCTACGAGCAGTACTTC. It translates to CSVEEGISYEQYF.

At least ten counts were recorded for this clonotype. The chain employs TRBV6-2 or TRBV6-3 and TRBJ1-1; tentatively, D is TRBD1 (6 bases). Trimming left V 6 bases short and J 3 bases short, with 14 bases between. In germline, CDR1 is MNHEY, CDR2 SVGEGT. This CDR3 contains 14 residues. CDR3 DNA sequence: TGTGCCAGCAGCTTCCGCAGGGGATACACTGAAGCTTTCTTT. Encoded protein: CASSFRRGYTEAFF.

The CDR3: CASSLRTSGGRETQYF. DNA of the CDR3: TGTGCCAGCAGCCTTAGGACTAGCGGGGGTAGGGAGACCCAGTACTTC. The genes are TRBV3-1 and TRBJ2-5; 13 nucleotides line up with TRBD2. The CDR3 has 16 residues. Losses at the gene ends were 4 bases for V and 5 bases for J; bases not matched to a gene: 7. Germline V gene data show CDR1 as LGHDT and CDR2 as YNNKEL (reference sequence).

Many counts were recorded for this clonotype. The chain links TRBV4-2 to TRBJ2-2, with a weak D call TRBD2 (6 bases). The CDR3 covers 18 residues. The germline V and J ends were trimmed by 0 bases and 5 bases, with 19 bases remaining between them. In germline, CDR1 is LGHNA, CDR2 YNFKEQ. The CDR3 DNA reads TGTGCCAGCAGCCAAGATCGGTGGGGGGTCCCCTCGACCGGGGAGCTGTTTTTT. This codes for CASSQDRWGVPSTGELFF.

This clonotype was seen a few times. Germline is not matched at one junction end, which may reflect a read error. The chain is built from TRBV4-1 and TRBJ2-7; 10 bases are a match to TRBD1. Germline values: CDR1 MGHRA, CDR2 YSYEKL. The CDR3 totals 13 residues. CDR3 in DNA: TGCGCCAGCAGCCAAGGGAAGGGGACAGGGGTTTTTTTC. It specifies CASSQGKGTGVFF.

This clonotype was observed at least ten times. The chain recombines TRBV7-8 with TRBJ2-3; 12 bases align to TRBD2. Germline CDR1 is SGHVS and CDR2 is FQNEAQ. The CDR3 runs 16 residues. Trimming removed 5 bases from V and 6 bases from J; junction bases left unmatched: 9. CDR3 loop: CASSLWLAGGRDTQYF. In DNA, the CDR3 is TGTGCCAGCAGCCTCTGGCTAGCGGGAGGGAGGGATACGCAGTATTTT.

In its sample, this clonotype was seen a few times. The chain combines TRBV29-1 with TRBJ2-7; D possibly corresponds to TRBD1 (6 bases). CDR1 is SQVTM and CDR2 is ANQGSEA in the germline V gene. The CDR3 totals 14 residues. Trimming pared 5 bases from V and 4 bases from J, leaving 18 bases between. The CDR3, as DNA: TGCAGCGTTACAACCGGGACAACCTATTACGAGCAGTACTTC. This encodes CSVTTGTTYYEQYF.

This clonotype was seen ten or more times. CDR3 region: CASSLEAVSTDTQYF. The CDR3, as DNA: TGCGCCAGCAGCTTGGAAGCGGTTAGCACAGATACGCAGTATTTT. The chain links TRBV5-1 to TRBJ2-3; perhaps TRBD2 as D (5 bases). The V end was cut by 0 bases, the J end by 0 bases, with 8 bases between. Germline-derived CDR1 and CDR2 are SGHRS and YFSETQ. The length of the CDR3 is 15 residues.

This chain connects TRBV5-5 to TRBJ2-7; D might be TRBD2 (6 bases). The V gene's germline CDR1 is SGHKS and CDR2 YYEKEE (reference sequence). The length of the CDR3 is 13 residues. V lost 2 bases and J lost 12, with 18 bases in between. The CDR3 spells CASSLAPSETPYF. CDR3 DNA: TGTGCCAGCAGCTTAGCGCCTAGCGAGACCCCGTACTTC.

The rearrangement uses TRBV18 and TRBJ2-3; the match to TRBD2 covers 8 bases. Unmatched junction bases numbered 3, after V lost 0 bases and J lost 4 bases. Germline CDR1 KGHSH, CDR2 LQKENI. The CDR3 has 15 amino acids. The chain's CDR3 is CASSPPTSAADTQYF. As DNA, the CDR3 is TGTGCCAGCTCACCACCGACTAGCGCGGCAGATACGCAGTATTTT.

This clonotype was picked up a small number of times. V and J are TRBV11-1 and TRBJ2-7; weak D call: TRBD2 (6 bases). V dropped 1 base and J dropped 2 bases, with 12 bases sitting between them. From germline, CDR1 is SGHAT and CDR2 FQDESV (reference sequence). The CDR3 totals 15 residues. The CDR3 is CASSLEYGSAYEQYF. The DNA of the CDR3 is TGTGCCAGCAGCTTAGAGTACGGGAGCGCCTACGAGCAGTACTTC.

Many counts were recorded for this clonotype. The CDR3 bases are TGCGCCAGCAGCTTGACCGCTGGACTGAACAATGAGCAGTTCTTC. It is translated as CASSLTAGLNNEQFF. The rearrangement uses TRBV5-1 and TRBJ2-1; possible D gene TRBD2, 5 bases. The V end lost 1 base, the J end lost 5 bases, and 13 bases lay between the germline ends. CDR1 SGHRS and CDR2 YFSETQ come from the germline V gene. The CDR3 spans 15 residues.

This clonotype came up many times. This chain links TRBV7-9 with TRBJ2-3; tentatively, D is TRBD2 (6 bases). This CDR3 is built from 16 residues. From germline, CDR1 is SEHNR and CDR2 FQNEAQ (reference sequence). V was trimmed by 2 bases and J by 3 bases, leaving 15 bases between them. This chain's CDR3 is CASSLMRGPGTDTQYF. CDR3 DNA sequence: TGTGCCAGCAGCTTAATGCGGGGTCCAGGAACAGATACGCAGTATTTT.

The chain combines TRBV28 with TRBJ1-4, with 9 bases fitting TRBD1. This CDR3 has 16 residues. Germline trimming cut 3 bases from V and 8 bases from J; bases unmatched to any gene: 10. Germline V gene lookup returns CDR1 MDHEN and CDR2 SYDVKM. For the CDR3, the DNA is TGTGCCAGCAGTTTTGACCGGGACAGGGTACGAGAAAAACTGTTTTTT. This sequence encodes CASSFDRDRVREKLFF.

Many counts were recorded for this clonotype. The rearrangement joins TRBV20-1 to TRBJ1-4; maybe TRBD1 (5 bases). The CDR3 is 14 residues long. The germline CDR1 and CDR2 sequences are DFQATT and SNEGSKA (reference sequence). Deletions cut 0 bases from V and 8 bases from J, with 13 bases between. The CDR3 DNA sequence: TGCAGTGCTAGAGATCTAGGATGGGGGGAAAAACTGTTTTTT. This sequence encodes CSARDLGWGEKLFF.

This clonotype was picked up many times. This rearrangement joins TRBV7-8 to TRBJ2-2; TRBD2 agrees at 7 bases. With V trimmed by 5 bases and J by 1 base, 7 bases remained unmatched. The CDR3 totals 16 residues. Germline CDR1 SGHVS, CDR2 FQNEAQ. The CDR3 nucleotides are TGTGCCAGCAGCAGTGCTAGCGGTGTGAACACCGGGGAGCTGTTTTTT. Translated, it gives CASSSASGVNTGELFF. The entire variable domain, with the rest obtained from reference TRBV7-8 and TRBJ2-2, is as follows: GAGVSQSPRYKVAKRGQDVALRCDPISGHVSLFWYQQALGQGPEFLTYFQNEAQLDKSGLPSDRFFAERPEGSVSTLKIQRTQQEDSAVYLCASSSASGVNTGELFFGEGSRLTVL.